This T cell receptor beta chain appears in the sequencing data of a study of cytomegalovirus exposure and HLA in healthy donors. About this clone: Antigen specificity is unknown.

Study-wide findings and caveats: Association of 15,000 to 20,000 TCR beta sequences with HLA alleles was found at 0.05 false discovery rate in a later analysis.

The PCR was carried out with 60 Vbeta primers and 13 Jbeta primers. Source study methods: An analysis that came later counted 80 million or so unique TCR beta chains, approximately 10 million shared. Using immunoSEQ multiplex PCR, the repertoire was profiled, and TCRdb retains in-frame clones only, with some absent. D and trimming were read from the DNA, whereas the V and J calls and clone size are those reported in that table. Listed are 100,000 to 150,000 clones; about 1.7% falls within the top ten. The sequenced sample was PBMCs. The receptor was isolated from a young man in good health and CMV-seronegative.

The CDR3 protein is CASSEGPDYYEQYF. The CDR3 DNA is TGCGCCAGCAGTGAGGGCCCCGACTACTACGAGCAGTACTTC. The chain employs TRBV10-1 and TRBJ2-7, with D perhaps matching TRBD2 (5 bases). V was pared by 2 bases and J by 3 bases, with 11 bases between. The CDR3 runs to 14 residues. Germline lookup yields CDR1 WNHNN and CDR2 SYGVQD (reference sequence).